A selection of T cell receptor beta chains follows, all from one sample in a study of T cell responses to AZD1222 COVID-19 vaccine. TCRdb's table, derived via immunoSEQ multiplex PCR, lists solely in-frame clones and lacks some. The table records tens of thousands of clones, approximately 79% of them present only once. The sample was peripheral blood, taken on day 0 of MenACWY control vaccination. The source is an adult in good health. The CDR3 runs from the conserved cysteine through the conserved F or W. The D gene is left open where the match is weak. Some rows have no size entry. The others give once, few or many, or a class for an expanded clone.

J: TRBJ2-1; size: few; D: TRBD1; V: TRBV10-1; DNA: TGCGCCAGCAGTGCCTATGGACAGGGGGCAACCTACAATGAGCAGTTCTTC; CDR3: CASSAYGQGATYNEQFF
J: TRBJ2-3; size: once; D: .; V: TRBV19; DNA: TGTGCCAGTACTTGGGGCGGCAGGGGTACAGATACGCAGTATTTT; CDR3: CASTWGGRGTDTQYF
J: TRBJ1-5; size: .; D: .; V: TRBV7-8; DNA: TGTGCCAGCAGCTGGGGGGTCAATCAGCCCCAGCATTTT; CDR3: CASSWGVNQPQHF
J: TRBJ2-7; size: once; D: TRBD1; V: TRBV6-5; DNA: TGTGCCAGCAGTCCCGGGACAGGGAACTACGAGCAGTACTTC; CDR3: CASSPGTGNYEQYF
J: TRBJ1-1; size: .; D: .; V: TRBV5-4; DNA: TGTGCCAGCAGCTTGCCTGGACAGTGGAACACTGAAGCTTTCTTT; CDR3: CASSLPGQWNTEAFF
J: TRBJ1-6; size: .; D: .; V: TRBV30; DNA: TGTGCCTGGAGTGTACTCACGCTGGGAGGTAGTTCACCCCTCCACTTT; CDR3: CAWSVLTLGGSSPLHF
J: TRBJ1-1; size: .; D: .; V: TRBV5-1; DNA: TGCGCCAGCAGCGAAAGAGGAGGAGACACTGAAGCTTTCTTT; CDR3: CASSERGGDTEAFF
J: TRBJ1-2; size: .; D: TRBD1; V: TRBV6-4; DNA: TGTGCGGGACAGCCATCTAACTATGGCTACACCTTC; CDR3: CAGQPSNYGYTF
J: TRBJ1-2; size: .; D: TRBD1; V: TRBV14; DNA: TGTGCCAGCAGCTCCCAGCCCCTCACAGGGGGTGCGGGCGGCTACACCTTC; CDR3: CASSSQPLTGGAGGYTF
J: TRBJ2-3; size: once; D: .; V: TRBV2; DNA: TGTGCCAGCGCAGGGCAGCGGACTACCGGGGGTACGCAGTATTTT; CDR3: CASAGQRTTGGTQYF
J: TRBJ2-1; size: .; D: TRBD2; V: TRBV5-1; DNA: TGCGCCAGCAGCTTGGGCGTTAGCGGGCCCTACAATGAGCAGTTCTTC; CDR3: CASSLGVSGPYNEQFF
J: TRBJ1-1; size: .; D: TRBD1; V: TRBV3-1/TRBV3-2; DNA: TGTGCCAGCAGCCTAAGGGGACAGGGAAACACTGAAGCTTTCTTT; CDR3: CASSLRGQGNTEAFF
J: TRBJ2-1; size: .; D: .; V: TRBV29-1; DNA: TGCAGCGTTGTGAAGGGGTCCTCCTACAATGAGCAGTTCTTC; CDR3: CSVVKGSSYNEQFF
J: TRBJ1-3; size: .; D: .; V: TRBV4-2; DNA: TGTGCCAGCAGCCAAGGCGGGGGAAGCTCTGGAAACACCATATATTTT; CDR3: CASSQGGGSSGNTIYF
J: TRBJ2-1; size: .; D: TRBD1; V: TRBV18; DNA: TGTGCCAGCTCGCCACGGGACAGATTATACAATGAGCAGTTCTTC; CDR3: CASSPRDRLYNEQFF
J: TRBJ1-2; size: .; D: .; V: TRBV28; DNA: TGTGCCAGCAGTTTTTCCTCCCCGGGCGGTAACTATGGCTACACCTTC; CDR3: CASSFSSPGGNYGYTF
J: TRBJ2-2; size: .; D: TRBD1; V: TRBV28; DNA: TGTGCCAGCAGTTTTCACCCGACAGGGGCGAACACCGGGGAGCTGTTTTTT; CDR3: CASSFHPTGANTGELFF
J: TRBJ2-2; size: .; D: .; V: TRBV11-3; DNA: TGTGCCAGCAGCTTGTTGGGGGGAATGAGCGGGGAGCTGTTTTTT; CDR3: CASSLLGGMSGELFF
J: TRBJ1-2; size: .; D: .; V: TRBV28; DNA: TGTGCCAGCGGCGAGGGAAACTATGGCTACACCTTC; CDR3: CASGEGNYGYTF
J: TRBJ1-2; size: .; D: .; V: TRBV27; DNA: TGTGCCAGCAGGCCCTCCGGGTTCTATGGCTACACCTTC; CDR3: CASRPSGFYGYTF
J: TRBJ2-1; size: .; D: .; V: TRBV7-8; DNA: TGTGCCAGCAGTCGAGCGGAAAGCTCCTACAATGAGCAGTTCTTC; CDR3: CASSRAESSYNEQFF
J: TRBJ1-1; size: .; D: .; V: TRBV19; DNA: TGTGCCAGTAGTATTCTTTGGCTGAATGCCGGGGAAAACCTGGCTTTCTTT; CDR3: CASSILWLNAGENLAFF
J: TRBJ2-7; size: .; D: TRBD1; V: TRBV18; DNA: TGTGCCAGCTCACTACAAACATCCGGGACAGGTTTCTACGAGCAGTACTTC; CDR3: CASSLQTSGTGFYEQYF
J: TRBJ2-2; size: once; D: .; V: TRBV24-1; DNA: TGTGCCACCAGTGATTTGCTCGGGGAGCTGTTTTTT; CDR3: CATSDLLGELFF